These 30 T cell receptor beta chains came from one sample sequenced in a study of beta chain features in type 1 diabetes. Their antigens are not known. Reverse transcribing all isolated RNA meant expressed TCRB transcripts were sequenced. Libraries were prepared by immunoSEQ multiplex PCR; TCRdb keeps only in-frame clonotypes and omits some of them. The table has a few hundred thousand clones, roughly 12% seen once; the top ten hold 0.0095% to 0.012%. Study outcomes and limitations: Moderate yet significant TCRB CDR3 shortening was seen in Type 1 diabetes patients in all four CD4+ subsets.

The sequenced sample consisted of naive CD4+ T cells from blood. The receptors were gathered from a woman under 30 with type 1 diabetes.

V usage is TRBV7-2 and J usage is TRBJ2-7, with D possibly TRBD1 on 6 matching bases. This CDR3 is built from 15 residues. Germline lookup yields CDR1 SGHTA and CDR2 FQGNSA. V was trimmed by 5 bases and J by 0 bases, leaving 14 bases between them. CDR3 sequence reads: CASSPQGPGSYEQYF. For the CDR3, the DNA is TGTGCCAGCAGCCCCCAGGGGCCCGGCTCCTACGAGCAGTACTTC. The whole variable domain, filled in from reference TRBV7-2 and TRBJ2-7, reads GAGVSQSPSNKVTEKGKDVELRCDPISGHTALYWYRQSLGQGLEFLIYFQGNSAPDKSGLPSDRFSAERTGGSVSTLTIQRTQQEDSAVYLCASSPQGPGSYEQYFGPGTRLTVT.

This clone showed up just a few times. V gene TRBV7-9 combines with J gene TRBJ1-5; D is perhaps TRBD1 (5 bases). This CDR3 spans 13 amino acids. Germline V gives CDR1 SEHNR, CDR2 FQNEAQ (reference sequence). V lost 5 bases to trimming and J lost 6 bases, with 11 bases between them. Here the CDR3 DNA reads TGTGCCAGCAGCCGTGGGGGGGTTCAGCCCCAGCATTTT. Protein: CASSRGGVQPQHF.

This clone was recorded a few times. The CDR3 region has the DNA TGCGCCAGCAACAGTGTCGGGGGAGCGGACGCCGGGGAGCTGTTTTTT. Amino acid sequence: CASNSVGGADAGELFF. The rearrangement uses TRBV5-1 and TRBJ2-2; the D gene is possibly TRBD2 (6 bases). In germline, CDR1 is SGHRS, CDR2 YFSETQ. The CDR3 consists of 16 residues. V lost 6 bases and J 6 bases, leaving 21 bases between the germline ends.

This clone was detected only a few times. V usage is TRBV5-4 and J usage is TRBJ1-6, with TRBD1 identical over 7 bases. This CDR3 has 16 residues. The V gene end was trimmed by 4 bases and the J gene end by 10 bases; junction bases not matched to a gene: 14. The germline V gene has CDR1 SGHNT and CDR2 YYREEE (reference sequence). The CDR3 reads CASSARQGMVGSPLHF. Here the CDR3 DNA reads TGTGCCAGCAGCGCCCGACAGGGAATGGTAGGATCACCCCTCCACTTT.

The V call is TRBV6-5, the J call TRBJ2-7, with a possible D match to TRBD1 (7 bases). This CDR3 spans 16 amino acids. Germline V gene lookup returns CDR1 MNHEY and CDR2 SVGAGI. Trimming removed 0 bases from V and 2 bases from J, with 14 bases in between. The CDR3 DNA is TGTGCCAGCAGTTACTCCTCGGCCAGGGGGGCCTACGAGCAGTACTTC. As protein: CASSYSSARGAYEQYF.

There are a few counts of this clone. CDR3 loop: CASSSEAGRTDTQYF. CDR3 sequence (DNA): TGTGCCAGCAGCTCCGAAGCGGGTCGCACAGATACGCAGTATTTT. The V and J genes are TRBV7-9 and TRBJ2-3; possible D gene TRBD2, 6 bases. The germline V gene encodes CDR1 SEHNR and CDR2 FQNEAQ (reference sequence). CDR3 length: 15 residues. With 4 bases removed from V and 1 base from J, the gap between germline ends came to 12 bases.

On this clone: The sample contains more than one DNA sequence encoding this CDR3. The chain joins TRBV9 to TRBJ1-1, with D unresolved. Trimming removed 1 base at V and 3 bases at J, with 4 bases between. This CDR3 is 12 amino acids long. Germline values: CDR1 SGDLS, CDR2 YYNGEE. As DNA, the CDR3 is TGTGCCAGCAGCGTACGGGACACTGAAGCTTTCTTT. Amino acids: CASSVRDTEAFF.

Only a few counts were recorded for this clone. The rearrangement joins TRBV6-1 to TRBJ1-5; perhaps TRBD1 as D (6 bases). Trimming cost V 5 bases and J 5 bases, with 10 bases left between them. Germline CDR1 is MNHNS and CDR2 is SASEGT. The CDR3 contains 13 residues. CDR3 in amino acids: CASSPQGDQPQHF. DNA of the CDR3: TGTGCCAGCAGTCCACAGGGTGATCAGCCCCAGCATTTT.

The chain couples TRBV7-2 to TRBJ1-6; 8 bases map to TRBD1. From germline, CDR1 is SGHTA and CDR2 FQGNSA. The CDR3 has 15 residues. V was pared by 4 bases and J by 7 bases, with 6 bases of the junction left unmatched. The CDR3 loop is CASSSGQGGNSPLHF. Here the CDR3 DNA reads TGTGCCAGCAGCTCCGGACAGGGAGGCAATTCACCCCTCCACTTT. Full variable domain (missing parts from reference TRBV7-2 and TRBJ1-6): GAGVSQSPSNKVTEKGKDVELRCDPISGHTALYWYRQSLGQGLEFLIYFQGNSAPDKSGLPSDRFSAERTGGSVSTLTIQRTQQEDSAVYLCASSSGQGGNSPLHFGNGTRLTVT.

This clone appeared a few times. This sequence joins TRBV7-2 and TRBJ2-7; tentatively, D is TRBD2 (5 bases). This CDR3 is 13 amino acids long. Germline assignment: CDR1 SGHTA and CDR2 FQGNSA. V lost 3 bases to trimming and J lost 3 bases, with 9 bases between them. The chain's CDR3 is CASSFDGIYEQYF. The CDR3 region has the DNA TGTGCCAGCAGCTTTGACGGGATCTACGAGCAGTACTTC.

CDR3 amino acids: CASSSAPVYEQYF. CDR3 DNA sequence: TGTGCCAGCAGTTCCGCGCCGGTCTACGAGCAGTACTTC. V usage is TRBV28 and J usage is TRBJ2-7; D is unclear. There are 13 residues in the CDR3. Germline lookup yields CDR1 MDHEN and CDR2 SYDVKM. The germline V and J ends were trimmed by 4 bases and 3 bases, with 10 bases remaining between them.

This clone was counted only a few times. Distinct nucleotide sequences in the sample also encode this CDR3. The gene calls are TRBV28 and TRBJ2-2; TRBD2 might be the D (5 bases). Per the germline V gene, CDR1 is MDHEN and CDR2 is SYDVKM. The V end lost 7 bases, the J end lost 6 bases, and 9 bases lay between the germline ends. This CDR3 contains 12 residues. CDR3 in amino acids: CASTEGPGELFF. The CDR3, as DNA: TGTGCCAGCACTGAGGGCCCCGGGGAGCTGTTTTTT.

The chain is built from TRBV25-1 and TRBJ1-2; D might be TRBD1 (6 bases). With 2 bases removed from V and 5 bases from J, the gap between germline ends came to 9 bases. CDR1 and CDR2 from the germline V gene are MGHDK and SYGVNS. CDR3 size: 13 residues. The CDR3 sequence: CASSEGQRYGYTF. CDR3 in DNA: TGTGCCAGCAGTGAAGGACAGAGATATGGCTACACCTTC.

This clone occurred a few times. The genes are TRBV19 and TRBJ1-1; D is uncertain. V lost 6 bases and J 6 bases, leaving 14 bases between the germline ends. The CDR3 loop spans 13 amino acids. Looked up from germline, CDR1 is LNHDA and CDR2 is SQIVND (reference sequence). CDR3 loop: CASSITGMAEAFF. CDR3 bases: TGTGCCAGTAGCATAACGGGAATGGCTGAAGCTTTCTTT.

This chain uses TRBV9 with TRBJ2-1, with TRBD2 matching over 9 bases. CDR1 and CDR2 (germline): SGDLS, YYNGEE. The CDR3 spans 17 residues. With V trimmed by 4 bases and J by 2 bases, 10 bases remained unmatched. Written as DNA, the CDR3 is TGTGCCAGCAGCCCCCTTGCGGGAGGGCTGACCTACAATGAGCAGTTCTTC. Amino acids: CASSPLAGGLTYNEQFF.

In this sample, this clone turned up a few times. The chain joins TRBV9 to TRBJ1-1; TRBD1 might be the D (6 bases). In germline, CDR1 is SGDLS, CDR2 YYNGEE. Deletions cut 0 bases from V and 3 bases from J, with 21 bases between. This CDR3 is 18 amino acids long. For the CDR3, the DNA is TGTGCCAGCAGCGTAGGAGCACAGGGTTGGATGGCAGACACTGAAGCTTTCTTT. Translating gives CASSVGAQGWMADTEAFF.

A few counts support this clone. The CDR3: CASSRSSGGSRNEQFF. CDR3 sequence (DNA): TGTGCCAGCAGTCGCTCTAGCGGGGGGTCTCGGAATGAGCAGTTCTTC. This chain links TRBV27 with TRBJ2-1, with 11 bases matching TRBD2. This CDR3 contains 16 residues. V was clipped by 5 bases and J by 7 bases; unmatched bases: 10. Germline values: CDR1 MNHEY, CDR2 SMNVEV (reference sequence).

This clone has just a few counts. This sequence joins TRBV18 and TRBJ1-5; 10 bases match TRBD1. This CDR3 comprises 15 residues. V lost 4 bases, J lost 5 bases, and 5 bases stayed unmatched. The germline V gene encodes CDR1 KGHSH and CDR2 LQKENI. CDR3 residues: CASSQTGTGDQPQHF. CDR3 bases: TGTGCCAGCTCACAAACCGGGACAGGGGATCAGCCCCAGCATTTT.

Worth noting for this clone: In the same sample, other DNA sequences code for this CDR3. The V and J genes are TRBV30 and TRBJ2-7, with D possibly matching TRBD1 (6 bases). Trimming took off 0 bases at V and 3 bases at J, with 6 bases between the two ends. Germline assignment: CDR1 GTSNPN and CDR2 SVGIG (reference sequence). This CDR3 has 12 residues. The CDR3 sequence is CAWSVQGYEQYF. CDR3 in DNA: TGTGCCTGGAGTGTACAGGGCTACGAGCAGTACTTC. Full variable domain (remainder filled in from reference TRBV30 and TRBJ2-7): SQTIHQWPATLVQPVGSPLSLECTVEGTSNPNLYWYRQAAGRGLQLLFYSVGIGQISSEVPQNLSASRPQDRQFILSSKKLLLSDSGFYLCAWSVQGYEQYFGPGTRLTVT.

This chain joins TRBV6-5 and TRBJ2-2, with D maybe TRBD2 (6 bases). This CDR3 spans 13 amino acids. Germline lookup yields CDR1 MNHEY and CDR2 SVGAGI. The germline V and J ends were trimmed by 2 bases and 7 bases, with 8 bases remaining between them. The CDR3 loop reads CASSYGRFGELFF. CDR3 coding DNA: TGTGCCAGCAGTTACGGGAGGTTCGGGGAGCTGTTTTTT.

The chain combines TRBV4-1 with TRBJ2-7; 7 positions match TRBD1. The CDR3 totals 14 residues. The V gene end was trimmed by 1 base and the J gene end by 5 bases; junction bases not matched to a gene: 5. Germline CDR1 is MGHRA and CDR2 is YSYEKL. The CDR3 sequence: CASSQVSGGDEQYF. Here the CDR3 DNA reads TGCGCCAGCAGCCAAGTGTCAGGGGGAGACGAGCAGTACTTC.

CDR3 nucleotide sequence: TGTGCCAGTAGTGGGCAGCCTGGGGCCAACGTCCTGACTTTC. Its protein product is CASSGQPGANVLTF. The V gene is TRBV19, the J gene TRBJ2-6, with D uncertain. V shed 5 bases and J shed 2 bases, with 7 bases lying between them. The CDR3 totals 14 residues. In germline, CDR1 is LNHDA, CDR2 SQIVND (reference sequence).

This clone was recorded a few times. The same CDR3 arises from other DNA sequences in this sample as well. This sequence joins TRBV18 and TRBJ2-3; 9 bases are shared with TRBD2. J lost 2 bases, V lost 3 bases, and 3 bases had no gene match. Germline CDR1 KGHSH, CDR2 LQKENI. This CDR3 region has 15 residues. CDR3 bases: TGTGCCAGCTCACCTACTAGCGGGCACACAGATACGCAGTATTTT. Translated: CASSPTSGHTDTQYF.

The rearrangement links TRBV28 to TRBJ2-2, with 8 bases lining up with TRBD1. The CDR3 contains 17 residues. V lost 7 bases, J lost 1 base, and 11 bases stayed unmatched. Per the germline V gene, CDR1 is MDHEN and CDR2 is SYDVKM. The CDR3 here is CASMLTSGTGNTGELFF. The CDR3 coding sequence is TGTGCCAGCATGTTAACCTCCGGGACAGGGAACACCGGGGAGCTGTTTTTT.

This chain joins TRBV14 and TRBJ2-5, with D tentatively TRBD1 (5 bases). CDR1 is SGHDN and CDR2 is FVKESK in the germline V gene. This CDR3 spans 13 amino acids. Trimming cost V 4 bases and J 7 bases, with 13 bases left between them. CDR3 region: CASSPGHLGTQYF. The CDR3 DNA reads as TGTGCCAGCAGCCCCGGACATCTGGGGACCCAGTACTTC.

V is TRBV4-3 and J is TRBJ1-5; TRBD1 agrees at 8 bases. V shed 0 bases, J shed 4 bases, and the junction held 14 bases outside the gene matches. CDR3 length: 19 residues. CDR1 and CDR2 from the germline V gene are LGHNA and YSLEER. Here the CDR3 DNA reads TGCGCCAGCAGCCAAGATCTGGGGACAGGACCAGGGGAAAATCAGCCCCAGCATTTT. Its protein product is CASSQDLGTGPGENQPQHF.

A few counts support this clone. V is TRBV9 and J is TRBJ2-7; D unresolved. The CDR3 extends over 15 amino acids. From germline, CDR1 is SGDLS and CDR2 YYNGEE. V was pared by 1 base and J by 0 bases, with 11 bases between. The CDR3 nucleotides are TGTGCCAGCAGCGTAATTGGAGAGCCCTCCTACGAGCAGTACTTC. Residues: CASSVIGEPSYEQYF.

This CDR3 is CASSLSGQGDSPLHF. As DNA, the CDR3 is TGTGCCAGCAGCTTATCCGGACAGGGGGATTCACCCCTCCACTTT. The rearrangement links TRBV7-9 to TRBJ1-6; 10 nucleotides align to TRBD1. The CDR3 extends over 15 amino acids. V lost 2 bases to trimming and J lost 8 bases; unmatched junction nucleotides: 3. Germline V lookup: CDR1 SEHNR, CDR2 FQNEAQ (reference sequence).

This clone occurred a few times. The chain combines TRBV9 with TRBJ2-7, with D possibly matching TRBD2 (6 bases). CDR1 SGDLS and CDR2 YYNGEE come from the germline V gene. Trimming stripped 2 bases from V and 4 bases from J, with 16 bases between. The CDR3 is 15 residues long. The CDR3 reads CASSVAMGGPYEQYF. The CDR3, as DNA: TGTGCCAGCAGCGTTGCCATGGGGGGACCGTACGAGCAGTACTTC.

This chain uses TRBV6-5 with TRBJ1-6, with D perhaps matching TRBD1 (6 bases). The CDR3 loop spans 13 amino acids. Germline-derived CDR1 and CDR2 are MNHEY and SVGAGI. V was pared by 8 bases and J by 7 bases, with 12 bases between. CDR3 protein: CASAGTQNSPLHF. The CDR3 DNA reads TGTGCCAGCGCCGGGACACAAAATTCACCCCTCCACTTT.